This is a list of T cell receptor beta chains from one sample in a study of control samples from healthy donors and cancer patients. Using immunoSEQ multiplex PCR, the repertoire was profiled, and TCRdb retains in-frame clones only, with some absent. The sample has roughly 100,000 clones; roughly 89% are singletons. Sequencing was performed on blood. Receptor source: a man aged 25 to 45 in good health. Both conserved end residues are part of each CDR3. Fields, in order: D gene, J gene, clone size, V gene, CDR3 DNA, CDR3 protein. A D gene is named only where the DNA matches it firmly. The size entry is marked missing in some rows and otherwise reads once, few, many or a size class.

TRBD2,TRBJ2-1,NA,TRBV10-2,TGCGCCAGCAAACTAGCGGGGGGGGGCGGTGAGCAGTTCTTC,CASKLAGGGGEQFF
NA,TRBJ1-2,NA,TRBV14,TGTGCCAGCAGCCAAAGCCCCCGGACTGGTGGCTACACCTTC,CASSQSPRTGGYTF
TRBD2,TRBJ2-2,NA,TRBV3-1/TRBV3-2,TGTGCCAGCAGCCAAGGCGGGAGTAGCGGGAGAACCGGCGAGCTGTTTTTT,CASSQGGSSGRTGELFF
NA,TRBJ1-1,NA,TRBV18,TGTGCCAGCTCACCACCAGACTACCGCCGAGGGGAGGACACTGAAGCTTTCTTT,CASSPPDYRRGEDTEAFF
TRBD1,TRBJ2-7,NA,TRBV28,TGTGCCAGCAGCGCTAGACAGGGCGCCTACGAGCAGTACTTC,CASSARQGAYEQYF
NA,TRBJ2-1,NA,TRBV13,TGTGCCAGCAGCAAGGAGACTGAGCAGTTCTTC,CASSKETEQFF
NA,TRBJ2-7,NA,TRBV14,TGTGCCAGCAGCGGACAGACTAGCTCCTACGAGCAGTACTTC,CASSGQTSSYEQYF
NA,TRBJ1-1,NA,TRBV10-2,TGCGCCAGCAGTGAGCCGGAACGGGCTGAAGCTTTCTTT,CASSEPERAEAFF
NA,TRBJ1-5,NA,TRBV9,TGTGCCAGCAGCGGCAGGGCGAATCAGCCCCAGCATTTT,CASSGRANQPQHF
NA,TRBJ1-6,NA,TRBV19,TGTGCCAGTAGTATGACGGGATCCTATAATTCACCCCTCCACTTT,CASSMTGSYNSPLHF
NA,TRBJ2-2,NA,TRBV4-2,TGTGCCAGCAGCCAGGCGCCGGGTAGGGGCGGGGAGCTGTTTTTT,CASSQAPGRGGELFF
NA,TRBJ1-6,NA,TRBV19,TGTGCCAGTAGTCCGGGGCTCGTCACCTATAATTCACCCCTCCACTTT,CASSPGLVTYNSPLHF
TRBD1,TRBJ2-2,once,TRBV11-1,TGTGCCAGCAGCCAGGGACAGGGAACTACCGGGGAGCTGTTTTTT,CASSQGQGTTGELFF
TRBD2,TRBJ2-3,NA,TRBV7-9,TGTGCCAGCAGCTCCGCCCACTGGGGGGGATTCTCAGATACGCAGTATTTT,CASSSAHWGGFSDTQYF
TRBD1,TRBJ2-2,NA,TRBV6-5,TGTGCCAGCAGTCGAGACGACAGGGGTGCCGGGGAGCTGTTTTTT,CASSRDDRGAGELFF
NA,TRBJ2-7,NA,TRBV4-3,TGCGCCAGCAGCCAAGGTTTGGGGGGCCACGAGCAGTACTTC,CASSQGLGGHEQYF
TRBD2,TRBJ2-3,NA,TRBV7-6,TGTGCCAGCAGCTCAAGAGCGGGGGCCGGGGATACGCAGTATTTT,CASSSRAGAGDTQYF
NA,TRBJ1-2,NA,TRBV19,TGTGCCGGCAGCCCAGGCCCCTTTAATGGCTACACCTTC,CAGSPGPFNGYTF
TRBD2,TRBJ2-2,NA,TRBV27,TGTGCCAGCAGTTTGGTAGCGGGTAACACCGGGGAGCTGTTTTTT,CASSLVAGNTGELFF
TRBD2,TRBJ2-3,NA,TRBV19,TGTGCCAGTAGTCCAGCCGGGACTAGCGGGGCTCGGGTGACAGATACGCAGTATTTT,CASSPAGTSGARVTDTQYF
NA,TRBJ1-1,NA,TRBV21-1,TGTGCCAGCAGCAAAACTACAGGGGGCGTCACTGAAGCTTTCTTT,CASSKTTGGVTEAFF
NA,TRBJ1-3,NA,TRBV6-1,TGTGCCAGCAGTGTTTGGGTAAAGGGGGATACCTCTGGAAACACCATATATTTT,CASSVWVKGDTSGNTIYF
NA,TRBJ2-3,NA,TRBV28,TGTGCCAGCAGTTTTTGGGGGGCGAGACGGGGCACAGATACGCAGTATTTT,CASSFWGARRGTDTQYF
NA,TRBJ2-5,NA,TRBV4-2,TGTGCCAGCAGGAGCGGTTCCCAAGAGACCCAGTACTTC,CASRSGSQETQYF
TRBD2,TRBJ2-5,NA,TRBV7-2,TGTGCCAGCAGCTGGGCCAGGGCGGGGGGGAGCGGGACCCAGTACTTC,CASSWARAGGSGTQYF
NA,TRBJ1-1,NA,TRBV5-1,TGCGCCAGCAGCTTGGGTCCTGAAGCTTTCTTT,CASSLGPEAFF
NA,TRBJ1-1,NA,TRBV28,TGTGCCAGCAGTTTAACCACAGGGATCGTTGAAGCTTTCTTT,CASSLTTGIVEAFF
NA,TRBJ2-7,NA,TRBV24-1,TGTGCCACCTCGGCGGATCCCTACGAGCAGTACTTC,CATSADPYEQYF
NA,TRBJ2-1,once,TRBV9,TGTGCCAGCAGCGCCGAGCGAAAAGAGTACGATGAGCAGTTCTTC,CASSAERKEYDEQFF
NA,TRBJ1-2,NA,TRBV7-2,TGTGCCAGCAGCTTAGTAACAGGGCCGACCTATGGCTACACCTTC,CASSLVTGPTYGYTF
TRBD2,TRBJ2-1,NA,TRBV24-1,TGTGCCACCAGTGACCCCGGGACTAGCGGGGGGGGGAGCTCCTACAATGAGCAGTTCTTC,CATSDPGTSGGGSSYNEQFF
NA,TRBJ1-2,once,TRBV5-6,TGTGCCAGCAGGTTAACAGGGTATGGCTACACCTTC,CASRLTGYGYTF
NA,TRBJ2-1,NA,TRBV5-4,TGTGCCAGCAGCTTGGACGAAGGCCGTTACAATGAGCAGTTCTTC,CASSLDEGRYNEQFF
NA,TRBJ1-2,medium-sized,TRBV6-1,TGTGCCAGCAGTGAAGGGGACAACTATGGCTACACCTTC,CASSEGDNYGYTF
NA,TRBJ2-1,once,TRBV24-1,TGTGCCACCAGTGACAGGAATTACAATGAGCAGTTCTTC,CATSDRNYNEQFF
NA,TRBJ1-1,NA,TRBV7-9,TGTGCCAGCCAGCACGGATTTGCCTCGGGGGCTGAAGCTTTCTTT,CASQHGFASGAEAFF
TRBD1,TRBJ2-1,NA,TRBV7-9,TGTGCCAGCAGCTCGCGGACAGGGTCGGGGTACAATGAGCAGTTCTTC,CASSSRTGSGYNEQFF
NA,TRBJ2-3,NA,TRBV18,TGTGCCAGCTCACCACCGGGGGTCTACACAGATACGCAGTATTTT,CASSPPGVYTDTQYF
NA,TRBJ1-5,few,TRBV6-5,TGTGCCAGCAGTTACTCGCCAGGGAAACAGCCCCAGCATTTT,CASSYSPGKQPQHF
NA,TRBJ1-6,few,TRBV27,TGTGCCAGCAGTTCCCAAGCGTATAATTCACCCCTCCACTTT,CASSSQAYNSPLHF
NA,TRBJ1-5,once,TRBV7-9,TGTGCCAGCAGCTTAAGCAAGGATCAGCCCCAGCATTTT,CASSLSKDQPQHF
NA,TRBJ1-2,NA,TRBV6-5,TGTGCCAGCAGTTACTCTGATCCAACCAGAGAAGGCTACACCTTC,CASSYSDPTREGYTF
NA,TRBJ2-7,NA,TRBV7-2,TGTGCCAGCAGCTCGGAGACAGGACTCTCCTACGAGCAGTACTTC,CASSSETGLSYEQYF
NA,TRBJ1-5,once,TRBV14,TGTGCCAGCAGCCGACAAAGTGGGCAGCCCCAGCATTTT,CASSRQSGQPQHF
NA,TRBJ2-1,NA,TRBV7-9,TGTGCCAGCAGGTCCACGGAGGGGCAGTTCTTC,CASRSTEGQFF
NA,TRBJ2-5,NA,TRBV6-5,TGTGCCAGCGGAGAGAATAAAGAGACCCAGTACTTC,CASGENKETQYF
TRBD1,TRBJ1-2,NA,TRBV10-3,TGTGCCATCAGCGCCCCGGGACAGGGAACTAACTATGGCTACACCTTC,CAISAPGQGTNYGYTF
NA,TRBJ2-4,NA,TRBV5-1,TGCGCCAGCAGCTTATCACCAGGGGCCAAAAACATTCAGTACTTC,CASSLSPGAKNIQYF
NA,TRBJ2-1,NA,TRBV7-2,TGTGCCAGCAGCTTAGGACAGAGTTACAATGAGCAGTTCTTC,CASSLGQSYNEQFF
NA,TRBJ1-2,NA,TRBV9,TGTGCCAGCAGCGTGGGGCTCGGGGGTAAGGGCTACACCTTC,CASSVGLGGKGYTF
NA,TRBJ2-4,NA,TRBV7-8,TGTGCCAGCAGCTTCCATACAGAACGCGACATTCAGTACTTC,CASSFHTERDIQYF
NA,TRBJ1-5,NA,TRBV6-1,TGTGCCAGCAGTGAACAGGGGATCAATCAGCCCCAGCATTTT,CASSEQGINQPQHF
TRBD1,TRBJ2-7,NA,TRBV28,TGTGCCAGCAGAAAGACAGGGGTAAGCGAGCAGTACTTC,CASRKTGVSEQYF
NA,TRBJ1-2,NA,TRBV5-1,TGCGCCAGCAGCCTGGACAGACCCCCCTATGGCTACACCTTC,CASSLDRPPYGYTF